The sequence of this T cell receptor beta chain was determined in a study of T cells after yellow fever vaccination. The V end lost 5 bases, the J end lost 1 base, and 8 bases lay between the germline ends. CDR3 length: 13 amino acids. Germline CDR1 SEHNR, CDR2 FQNEAQ (reference sequence). There are many counts of this clonotype. MiXCR was run by TCRdb on the 5' RACE reads, yielding one entry per CDR3 protein. Of 150,000 to 200,000 distinct CDR3 sequences listed, around 7.3% were seen once; the top ten hold 2.5% to 3%. The rearrangement uses TRBV7-9 and TRBJ2-5; no clear D gene. Sequenced material: CD4+ T cells sorted from PBMCs, taken about 5 days after the first yellow fever vaccination. This TCR was sampled from a man between 18 and 35 years old who received the YFV17D yellow fever vaccine. The CDR3 here is CASSPQPQETQYF. DNA of the CDR3: TGTGCCAGCAGCCCGCAACCCCAAGAGACCCAGTACTTC.